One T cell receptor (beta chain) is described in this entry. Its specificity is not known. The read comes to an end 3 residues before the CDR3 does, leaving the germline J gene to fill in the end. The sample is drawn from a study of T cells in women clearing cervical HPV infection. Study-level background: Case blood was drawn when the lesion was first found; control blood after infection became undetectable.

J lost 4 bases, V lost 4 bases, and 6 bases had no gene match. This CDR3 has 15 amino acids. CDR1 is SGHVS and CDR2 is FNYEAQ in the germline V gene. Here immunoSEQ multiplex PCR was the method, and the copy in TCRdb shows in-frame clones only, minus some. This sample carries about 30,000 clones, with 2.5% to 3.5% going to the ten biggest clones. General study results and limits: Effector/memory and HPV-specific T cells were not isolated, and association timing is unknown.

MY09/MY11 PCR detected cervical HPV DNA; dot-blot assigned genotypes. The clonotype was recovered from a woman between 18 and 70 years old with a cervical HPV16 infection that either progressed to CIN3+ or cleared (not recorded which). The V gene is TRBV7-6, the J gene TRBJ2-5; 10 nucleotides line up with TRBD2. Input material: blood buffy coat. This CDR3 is CASSSRAGGSETQYF. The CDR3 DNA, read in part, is TGTGCCAGCAGCTCGCGAGCGGGGGGGTCAGAGACC.